This T cell receptor beta chain was sequenced for a study of OX40 agonist ivuxolimab in advanced cancers. Regarding the research as a whole: The costimulatory receptor OX40 (CD134) was targeted by ivuxolimab, a fully human IgG2 agonistic monoclonal antibody. Intravenous ivuxolimab was administered to patients every 2 weeks at six dose levels: 0.01, 0.1, 0.3, 1.5, 3 and 10 mg/kg. Among the roughly 52 dose-escalation patients, some 20 had hepatocellular carcinoma, around 15 melanoma, 9 renal cell carcinoma and 9 head and neck cancer. The dose-escalation cohort was almost 85% male with a mean age of roughly 62 years, ranging from roughly 23 to 90. Prior anti-PD-1, anti-PD-L1 or anti-CTLA-4 therapy was permitted, and checkpoint inhibitors had been received by about 44% of dose-escalation patients. Partial responses occurred in three dose-escalation patients, of whom one had hepatocellular carcinoma and two had cutaneous melanoma. Peripheral TCRbeta sequencing aimed to test whether ivuxolimab altered TCR sequence diversity and caused clonal T-cell expansion. The paper describes the monotherapy dose-escalation part (N of about 57 patients) of the phase I trial of ivuxolimab. What the research found in general, with its limitations: After ivuxolimab, more expanded clones were found on average in CD8+ T cells than in CD4+ T cells. Which antigens the clonally expanded peripheral T cells were specific for was not determined. At doses from 0.1 to 3.0 mg/kg, clonal expansion was seen in both CD4+ and CD8+ blood T cells between baseline and week 6. In the 0.1-3.0 mg/kg groups, partial responders were among the patients with the lowest normalized peripheral clonal expansion, particularly in CD8+ T cells. Low levels of normalized T-cell clonal expansion were also shown by some nonresponding patients.

CDR1 SNHLY and CDR2 FYNNEI were looked up in the germline V gene. The CDR3 contains 17 residues, cysteine and phenylalanine counted. CDR3 DNA is the only sequence kept; it has 51 bases, read in frame from the first base. Deletion took 5 bases off V and 0 bases off J, with a span of 16 bases between the germline ends. For sequencing of the TCRbeta CDR3 region, genomic DNA was extracted from the sorted cells. TCRbeta CDR3 regions were sequenced using the immunoSEQ Assay. TCRdb mirrors the immuneACCESS table, restricted to in-frame sequences. Some clones are absent from its copies; in checked studies, under half trace to an unresolved V gene, and the reason for the others is unknown. This sample holds about 79,000 clones; roughly 85% were observed only once. The ten largest clones add up to 4.1% of the sample. Patients with a history of autoimmune disease or receiving systemic immunosuppression were excluded from the trial. Peripheral blood for TCR sequencing was collected from all dose cohorts at baseline, on cycle 4 day 1, and on cycle 7 day 1. Samples came from an open-label, multicenter, first-in-human phase I dose-escalation trial of ivuxolimab. Adults with locally advanced or metastatic melanoma, renal cell carcinoma, hepatocellular carcinoma or head and neck squamous cell carcinoma were enrolled in the trial. Before TCR sequencing, CD4+ and CD8+ T cells were separately sorted from peripheral blood.

Points on this clone: The antigen it recognizes is unknown. Nothing much larger sits one base from this clone, and base qualities are not available.

The clonotype originates from an adult with an advanced solid tumor such as melanoma, head and neck, liver or kidney cancer. The sample consisted of CD4+ or CD8+ T cells sorted from blood, taken in a trial of the OX40 agonist ivuxolimab. The rearranged chain carries TRBV2 and TRBJ2-2; no D gene can be assigned with confidence. The nucleotide sequence is given as TGTGCCAGCAGTACCCGGCCCGGAACAACGAACACCGGGGAGCTGTTTTTT. Its protein product is CASSTRPGTTNTGELFF.